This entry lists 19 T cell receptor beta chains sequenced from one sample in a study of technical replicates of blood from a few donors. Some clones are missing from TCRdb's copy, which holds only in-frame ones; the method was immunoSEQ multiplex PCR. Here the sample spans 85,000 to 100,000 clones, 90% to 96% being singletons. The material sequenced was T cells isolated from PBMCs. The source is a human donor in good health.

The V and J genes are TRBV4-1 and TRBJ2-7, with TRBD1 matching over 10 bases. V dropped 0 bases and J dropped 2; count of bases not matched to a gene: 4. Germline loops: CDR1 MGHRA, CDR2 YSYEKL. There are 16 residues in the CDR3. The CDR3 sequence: CASSQDGTGATYEQYF. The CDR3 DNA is TGCGCCAGCAGCCAAGACGGGACAGGGGCTACCTACGAGCAGTACTTC.

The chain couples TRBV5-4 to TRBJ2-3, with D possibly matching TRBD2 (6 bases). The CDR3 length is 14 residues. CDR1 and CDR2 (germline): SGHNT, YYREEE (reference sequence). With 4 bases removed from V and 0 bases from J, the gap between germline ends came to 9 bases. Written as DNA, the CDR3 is TGTGCCAGCAGCCTTGGGACTAGCACAGATACGCAGTATTTT. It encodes CASSLGTSTDTQYF.

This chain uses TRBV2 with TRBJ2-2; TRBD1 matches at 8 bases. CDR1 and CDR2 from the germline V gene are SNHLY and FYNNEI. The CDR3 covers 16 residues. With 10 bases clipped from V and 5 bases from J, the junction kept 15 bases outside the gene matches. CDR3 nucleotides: TGTGCCACCCTCCCGGAGGGACAGGTTTTTACCGGGGAGCTGTTTTTT. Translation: CATLPEGQVFTGELFF.

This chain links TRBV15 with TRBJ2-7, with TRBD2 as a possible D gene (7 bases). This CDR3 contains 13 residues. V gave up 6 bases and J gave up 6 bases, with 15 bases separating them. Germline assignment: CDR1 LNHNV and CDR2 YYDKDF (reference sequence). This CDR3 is CATRGGPSAEQYF. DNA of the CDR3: TGTGCCACCAGGGGGGGGCCCTCGGCCGAGCAGTACTTC.

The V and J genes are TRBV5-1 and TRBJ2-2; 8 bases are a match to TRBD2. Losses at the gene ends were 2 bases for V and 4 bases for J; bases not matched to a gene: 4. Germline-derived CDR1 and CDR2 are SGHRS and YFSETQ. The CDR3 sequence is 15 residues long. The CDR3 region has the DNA TGCGCCAGCAGCTTAGCGGGAGAGGGCACCGGGGAGCTGTTTTTT. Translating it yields CASSLAGEGTGELFF.

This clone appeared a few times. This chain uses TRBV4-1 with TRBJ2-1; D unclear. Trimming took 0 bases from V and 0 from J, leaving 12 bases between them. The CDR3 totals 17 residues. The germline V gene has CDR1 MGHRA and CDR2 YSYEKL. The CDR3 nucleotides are TGCGCCAGCAGCCAAGATCGCGCTAGGAGCTCCTACAATGAGCAGTTCTTC. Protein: CASSQDRARSSYNEQFF.

CDR3 DNA sequence: TGCGCCAGCAGATCAAACCCCAGCGGCACTGAAGCTTTCTTT. Amino acids: CASRSNPSGTEAFF. V and J are TRBV5-1 and TRBJ1-1; no clear D gene. This CDR3 is built from 14 residues. The V end lost 5 bases, the J end lost 4 bases, and 15 bases lay between the germline ends. Germline lookup yields CDR1 SGHRS and CDR2 YFSETQ.

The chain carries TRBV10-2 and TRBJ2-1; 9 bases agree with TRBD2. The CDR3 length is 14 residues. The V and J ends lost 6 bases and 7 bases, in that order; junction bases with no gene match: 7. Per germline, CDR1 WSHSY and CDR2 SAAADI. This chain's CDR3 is CASRTSGSINEQFF. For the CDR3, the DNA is TGCGCCAGCAGAACTAGCGGGTCCATAAATGAGCAGTTCTTC.

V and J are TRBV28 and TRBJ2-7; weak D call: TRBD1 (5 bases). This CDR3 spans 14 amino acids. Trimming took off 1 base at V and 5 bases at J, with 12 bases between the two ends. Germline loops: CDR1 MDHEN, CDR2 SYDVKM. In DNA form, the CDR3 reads TGTGCCAGCAGTTTATTAAGGGGAAGGGACGAGCAGTACTTC. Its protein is CASSLLRGRDEQYF.

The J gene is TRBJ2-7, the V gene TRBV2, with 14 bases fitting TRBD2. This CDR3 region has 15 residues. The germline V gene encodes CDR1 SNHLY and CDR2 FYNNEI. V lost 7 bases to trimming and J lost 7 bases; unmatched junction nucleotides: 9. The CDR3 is CASNVGTSGSSEQYF. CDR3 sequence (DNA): TGTGCCAGCAATGTTGGGACTAGCGGGAGTTCAGAGCAGTACTTC.

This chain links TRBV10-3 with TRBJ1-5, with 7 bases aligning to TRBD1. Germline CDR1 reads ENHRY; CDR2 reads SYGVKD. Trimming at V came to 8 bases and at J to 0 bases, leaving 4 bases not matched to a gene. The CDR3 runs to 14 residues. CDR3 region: CAIWDSNSNQPQHF. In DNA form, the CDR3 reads TGTGCCATCTGGGACAGCAATAGCAATCAGCCCCAGCATTTT.

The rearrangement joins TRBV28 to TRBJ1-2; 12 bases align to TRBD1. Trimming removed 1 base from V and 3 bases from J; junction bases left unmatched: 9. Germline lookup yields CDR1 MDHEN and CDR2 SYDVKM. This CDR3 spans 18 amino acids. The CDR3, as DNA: TGTGCCAGCAGTTTATTAGCGGTTGGGACAGGGGGCGACTATGGCTACACCTTC. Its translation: CASSLLAVGTGGDYGYTF.

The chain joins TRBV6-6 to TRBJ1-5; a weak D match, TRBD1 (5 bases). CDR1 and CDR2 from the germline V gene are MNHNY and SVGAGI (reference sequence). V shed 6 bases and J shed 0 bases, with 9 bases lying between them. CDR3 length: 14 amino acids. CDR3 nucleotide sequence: TGTGCCAGCAGCCCGACAGCTAGCAATCAGCCCCAGCATTTT. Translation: CASSPTASNQPQHF.

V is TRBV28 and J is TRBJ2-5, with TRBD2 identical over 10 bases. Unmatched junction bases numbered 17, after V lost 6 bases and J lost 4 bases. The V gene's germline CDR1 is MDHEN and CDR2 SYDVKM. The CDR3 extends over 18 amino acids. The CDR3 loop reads CASSPRWLAGEAGETQYF. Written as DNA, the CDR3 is TGTGCCAGCAGCCCCAGGTGGCTAGCGGGAGAAGCGGGAGAGACCCAGTACTTC. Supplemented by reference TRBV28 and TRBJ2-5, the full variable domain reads DVKVTQSSRYLVKRTGEKVFLECVQDMDHENMFWYRQDPGLGLRLIYFSYDVKMKEKGDIPEGYSVSREKKERFSLILESASTNQTSMYLCASSPRWLAGEAGETQYFGPGTRLLVL.

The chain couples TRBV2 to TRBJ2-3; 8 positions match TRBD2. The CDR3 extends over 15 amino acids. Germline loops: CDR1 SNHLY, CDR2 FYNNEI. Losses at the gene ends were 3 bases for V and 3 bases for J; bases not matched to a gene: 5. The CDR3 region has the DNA TGTGCCAGCAGTGATATGCGGGGGGAAACAGATACGCAGTATTTT. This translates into CASSDMRGETDTQYF. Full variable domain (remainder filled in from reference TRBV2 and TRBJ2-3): EPEVTQTPSHQVTQMGQEVILRCVPISNHLYFYWYRQILGQKVEFLVSFYNNEISEKSEIFDDQFSVERPDGSNFTLKIRSTKLEDSAMYFCASSDMRGETDTQYFGPGTRLTVL.

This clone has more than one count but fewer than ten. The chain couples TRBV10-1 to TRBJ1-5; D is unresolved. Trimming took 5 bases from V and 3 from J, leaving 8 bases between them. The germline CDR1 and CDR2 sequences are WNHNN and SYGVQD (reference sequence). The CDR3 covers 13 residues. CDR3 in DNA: TGCGCCAGCAGTCTAGGAATCAATCAGCCCCAGCATTTT. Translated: CASSLGINQPQHF.

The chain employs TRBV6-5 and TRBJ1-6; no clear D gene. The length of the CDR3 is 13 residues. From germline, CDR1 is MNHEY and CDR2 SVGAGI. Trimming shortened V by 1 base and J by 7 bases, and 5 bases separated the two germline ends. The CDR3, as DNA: TGTGCCAGCAGTTACTTCCGGAATTCACCCCTCCACTTT. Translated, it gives CASSYFRNSPLHF.

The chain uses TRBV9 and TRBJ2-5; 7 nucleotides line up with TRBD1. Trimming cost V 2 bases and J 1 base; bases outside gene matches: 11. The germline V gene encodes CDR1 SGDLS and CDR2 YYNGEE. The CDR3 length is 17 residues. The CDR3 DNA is TGTGCCAGCAGCGTGGGTGGGGGACAGATAACCCAAGAGACCCAGTACTTC. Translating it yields CASSVGGGQITQETQYF. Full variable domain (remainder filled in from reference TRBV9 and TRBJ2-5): DSGVTQTPKHLITATGQRVTLRCSPRSGDLSVYWYQQSLDQGLQFLIQYYNGEERAKGNILERFSAQQFPDLHSELNLSSLELGDSALYFCASSVGGGQITQETQYFGPGTRLLVL.

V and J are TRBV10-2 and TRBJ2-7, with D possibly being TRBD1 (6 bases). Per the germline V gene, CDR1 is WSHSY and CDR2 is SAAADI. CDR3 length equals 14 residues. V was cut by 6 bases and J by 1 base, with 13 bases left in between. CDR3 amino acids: CASSEGQISYEQYF. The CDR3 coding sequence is TGCGCCAGCAGCGAAGGACAGATATCCTACGAGCAGTACTTC.